These 18 T cell receptor beta chains were sequenced from one sample in a study of T cell responses to AZD1222 COVID-19 vaccine. Clones were read by immunoSEQ multiplex PCR, and TCRdb kept only the in-frame ones, dropping some. In the table there are 100,000 to 150,000 clones, more than 70% of which are singletons. The sequencing used peripheral blood, collected on day 0 of AZD1222 vaccination. The receptor source for this set is an adult in good health.

V and J are TRBV5-4 and TRBJ1-5; tentative D call: TRBD1 (5 bases). V was pared by 3 bases and J by 1 base, with 11 bases between. Germline V gene sequence: CDR1 SGHNT, CDR2 YYREEE (reference sequence). This CDR3 is built from 15 residues. CDR3 region: CASSSGTASNQPQHF. CDR3 coding DNA: TGTGCCAGCAGCTCCGGGACCGCAAGCAATCAGCCCCAGCATTTT.

The chain joins TRBV5-6 to TRBJ2-7; 12 bases are a match to TRBD2. Germline V gene sequence: CDR1 SGHDT, CDR2 YYEEEE. The ends lost 2 bases at V and 3 bases at J; junction bases unmatched: 3. The CDR3 is made up of 15 amino acids. The DNA for the CDR3 is TGTGCCAGCAGCTTACGACTAGCGGGGGTCTACGAGCAGTACTTC. Translating gives CASSLRLAGVYEQYF.

This chain links TRBV10-3 with TRBJ2-7, with 8 bases matching TRBD1. The V gene's germline CDR1 is ENHRY and CDR2 SYGVKD. The CDR3 is made up of 15 amino acids. Trimming cost V 6 bases and J 2 bases; bases outside gene matches: 9. This CDR3 reads CAISPNRGSAYEQYF. In DNA, the CDR3 is TGTGCCATCAGCCCCAACAGGGGGTCGGCCTACGAGCAGTACTTC.

The V gene is TRBV9, the J gene TRBJ1-3; D remains ambiguous. The length of the CDR3 is 18 residues. Germline-derived CDR1 and CDR2 are SGDLS and YYNGEE. V lost 4 bases to trimming and J lost 1 base, with 21 bases between them. CDR3 sequence: CASSPGLRVKESGNTIYF. CDR3 coding DNA: TGTGCCAGCAGCCCAGGTCTGAGGGTAAAAGAATCTGGAAACACCATATATTTT.

This clone was seen more than once but under ten times. The rearrangement joins TRBV9 to TRBJ2-3; 9 nucleotides agree with TRBD2. The J segment lost 6 bases and the V segment lost 3 bases, leaving 5 bases of the junction unmatched. Germline lookup yields CDR1 SGDLS and CDR2 YYNGEE. The CDR3 is 14 amino acids. CDR3 amino acids: CASSASGRLDTQYF. CDR3 bases: TGTGCCAGCAGCGCCAGCGGGAGGTTGGATACGCAGTATTTT.

J is TRBJ1-2 and V is TRBV15; 9 bases map to TRBD1. With 2 bases clipped from V and 6 bases from J, the junction kept 7 bases outside the gene matches. The CDR3 spans 15 residues. Germline loops: CDR1 LNHNV, CDR2 YYDKDF (reference sequence). CDR3 sequence reads: CATSRPGTGNHGYTF. The DNA of the CDR3 is TGTGCCACCAGCAGACCCGGGACAGGGAACCATGGCTACACCTTC. Drawing the rest from reference TRBV15 and TRBJ1-2, the complete variable domain is DAMVIQNPRYQVTQFGKPVTLSCSQTLNHNVMYWYQQKSSQAPKLLFHYYDKDFNNEADTPDNFQSRRPNTSFCFLDIRSPGLGDTAMYLCATSRPGTGNHGYTFGSGTRLTVV.

The rearrangement links TRBV4-1 to TRBJ2-2; D remains unclear. The V end was cut by 4 bases, the J end by 3 bases, with 3 bases between. CDR1 and CDR2 (germline): MGHRA, YSYEKL. The CDR3 extends over 12 amino acids. CDR3 amino acids: CASSRYTGELFF. The CDR3 DNA is TGCGCCAGCAGCCGGTACACCGGGGAGCTGTTTTTT.

The chain has TRBV5-1 and TRBJ2-1, with D perhaps TRBD1 (7 bases). Germline V gene sequence: CDR1 SGHRS, CDR2 YFSETQ. This CDR3 spans 13 amino acids. V lost 3 bases and J 9 bases, leaving 13 bases between the germline ends. The CDR3 region is CASSSGGGGEQFF. The CDR3 nucleotides are TGCGCCAGCAGCTCCGGAGGGGGCGGTGAGCAGTTCTTC. Complete variable domain (other parts from reference TRBV5-1 and TRBJ2-1): KAGVTQTPRYLIKTRGQQVTLSCSPISGHRSVSWYQQTPGQGLQFLFEYFSETQRNKGNFPGRFSGRQFSNSRSEMNVSTLELGDSALYLCASSSGGGGEQFFGPGTRLTVL.

This rearrangement joins TRBV29-1 to TRBJ2-1; D perhaps matches TRBD2 (5 bases). Trimming took 5 bases from V and 6 from J, leaving 14 bases between them. CDR1 and CDR2 from the germline V gene are SQVTM and ANQGSEA. CDR3 length: 13 amino acids. CDR3 nucleotides: TGCAGCGTTCGACTATACGAATCCAATGAGCAGTTCTTC. Translation: CSVRLYESNEQFF.

This chain connects TRBV24-1 to TRBJ2-3; D tentatively fits TRBD1 or TRBD2 (5 bases each). V lost 3 bases, J lost 4 bases, and 10 bases lay in between. The germline gives CDR1 KGHDR, CDR2 SFDVKD. This CDR3 has 14 amino acids. This CDR3 reads CATSDPRGPDTQYF. The CDR3 DNA sequence: TGTGCCACCAGTGATCCACGGGGACCAGATACGCAGTATTTT.

The chain links TRBV2 to TRBJ1-4; D not resolved. V dropped 2 bases and J dropped 8 bases, with 9 bases sitting between them. CDR3 length equals 13 residues. Germline CDR1 reads SNHLY; CDR2 reads FYNNEI. For the CDR3, the DNA is TGTGCCAGCAGTGAACAACCTCTGGAAAAACTGTTTTTT. It is translated as CASSEQPLEKLFF.

The V gene is TRBV28, the J gene TRBJ2-3; 13 bases fit TRBD2. The V segment lost 4 bases and the J segment 4 bases; nucleotides outside the gene matches: 8. Per the germline V gene, CDR1 is MDHEN and CDR2 is SYDVKM. The CDR3 spans 17 residues. DNA of the CDR3: TGTGCCAGCAGTTACCCCAAAACTAGCGGGAGGGCAGATACGCAGTATTTT. This encodes CASSYPKTSGRADTQYF.

J is TRBJ2-3 and V is TRBV2; 7 nucleotides align to TRBD1. With V trimmed by 2 bases and J by 0 bases, 8 bases remained unmatched. The CDR3 has 17 amino acids. Germline CDR1 reads SNHLY; CDR2 reads FYNNEI. The CDR3 sequence is CASSERGRAPSTDTQYF. The CDR3 DNA sequence: TGTGCCAGCAGTGAAAGGGGGCGTGCGCCCAGCACAGATACGCAGTATTTT.

The gene calls are TRBV6-6 and TRBJ2-5; D gene ambiguous. Per germline, CDR1 MNHNY and CDR2 SVGAGI (reference sequence). The CDR3 totals 15 residues. V was pared by 0 bases and J by 3 bases, with 11 bases between. The CDR3 spells CASSYSHGSKETQYF. Written as DNA, the CDR3 is TGTGCCAGCAGTTACTCGCATGGAAGTAAAGAGACCCAGTACTTC.

The chain has TRBV14 and TRBJ2-2, with 10 nucleotides matching TRBD2. Germline CDR1 reads SGHDN; CDR2 reads FVKESK. J gave up 6 bases and V 1 base, and 17 bases lay outside the gene matches. The CDR3 covers 20 residues. The CDR3 spells CASSQGFTVAGGYGAGELFF. DNA for the CDR3: TGTGCCAGCAGCCAAGGATTCACGGTAGCGGGAGGATACGGTGCCGGGGAGCTGTTTTTT.

The genes are TRBV5-1 and TRBJ1-1; D is ambiguous. The CDR3 covers 14 residues. Trimming left V 0 bases short and J 8 bases short, with 14 bases between. Per germline, CDR1 SGHRS and CDR2 YFSETQ. The CDR3 sequence: CASSLGRGGMEAFF. CDR3 nucleotides: TGCGCCAGCAGCTTGGGGAGAGGAGGGATGGAAGCTTTCTTT.

This chain uses TRBV10-3 with TRBJ2-4; 8 bases are a match to TRBD1. Germline V gives CDR1 ENHRY, CDR2 SYGVKD. There are 13 residues in the CDR3. Unmatched junction bases numbered 7, after V lost 6 bases and J lost 9 bases. The CDR3 spells CAIRRQGKGIQYF. CDR3 sequence (DNA): TGTGCCATCAGACGACAGGGGAAGGGCATTCAGTACTTC.

This chain connects TRBV15 to TRBJ2-3, with D perhaps TRBD2 (5 bases). CDR1 and CDR2 (germline): LNHNV, YYDKDF (reference sequence). This CDR3 is 16 amino acids long. V was pared by 1 base and J by 0 bases, with 11 bases between. The DNA of the CDR3 is TGTGCCACCAGCAGAGTTATCGGCGGGAGCACAGATACGCAGTATTTT. Protein sequence: CATSRVIGGSTDTQYF.